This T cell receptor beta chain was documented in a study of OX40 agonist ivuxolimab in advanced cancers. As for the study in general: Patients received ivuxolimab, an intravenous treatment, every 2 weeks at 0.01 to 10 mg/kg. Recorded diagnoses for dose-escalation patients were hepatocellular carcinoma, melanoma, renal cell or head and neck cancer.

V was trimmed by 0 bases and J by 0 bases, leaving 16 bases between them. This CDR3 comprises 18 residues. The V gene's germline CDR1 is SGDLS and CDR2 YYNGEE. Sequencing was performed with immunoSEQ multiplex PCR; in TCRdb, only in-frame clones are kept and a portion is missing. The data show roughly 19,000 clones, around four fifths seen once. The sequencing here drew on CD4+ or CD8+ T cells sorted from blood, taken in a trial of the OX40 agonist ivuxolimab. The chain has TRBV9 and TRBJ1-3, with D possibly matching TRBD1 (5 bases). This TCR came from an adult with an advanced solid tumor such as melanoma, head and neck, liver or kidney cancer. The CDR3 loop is CASSVGVGTLSSGNTIYF. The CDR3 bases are TGTGCCAGCAGCGTAGGGGTCGGGACGCTGAGCTCTGGAAACACCATATATTTT.